The rows below give T cell receptor beta chains drawn from one sample of a study of CD8 T cells in Susac syndrome. One entry per CDR3 protein, called by TCRdb with MiXCR from the immunoSEQ multiplex PCR reads. The sample has about 300,000 distinct CDR3 sequences; over 75% are singletons. Sequencing was performed on CD8+ T cells from PBMCs. The receptors were sampled from a human donor with multiple sclerosis. CDR3s include the opening cysteine and the closing phenylalanine or tryptophan. Fields, in order: J gene, clone size, D gene, V gene, CDR3 protein, CDR3 DNA. The D gene is left open where the match is weak. Clone size is stated in some rows and not others, as once, few, many or a class when expanded.

TRBJ2-2,.,.,TRBV29-1,CSVDGSRNTGELFF,TGCAGCGTTGATGGCAGTAGGAACACCGGGGAGCTGTTTTTT
TRBJ2-3,.,TRBD2,TRBV19,CASSILAGGRDTQYF,TGTGCCAGTAGTATCCTAGCGGGAGGAAGAGATACGCAGTATTTT
TRBJ2-1,.,.,TRBV19,CASSLEAGSAYNEQFF,TGTGCCAGTAGTTTGGAAGCGGGTTCCGCCTACAATGAGCAGTTCTTC
TRBJ1-5,few,.,TRBV6-5,CATGSNQPQHF,TGTGCCACCGGTAGCAATCAGCCCCAGCATTTT
TRBJ2-7,few,TRBD1,TRBV6-5,CASSYTAGTGDEQYF,TGTGCCAGCAGTTACACAGCCGGGACAGGGGACGAGCAGTACTTC
TRBJ2-1,.,TRBD2,TRBV2,CASRNGTRQGHEQFF,TGTGCCAGCAGAAACGGGACTAGGCAAGGGCATGAGCAGTTCTTC
TRBJ2-6,.,.,TRBV5-4,CASSLYGTPRANVLTF,TGTGCCAGCAGTTTGTACGGGACCCCGAGGGCCAACGTCCTGACTTTC
TRBJ2-7,.,.,TRBV29-1,CSGTVGSYEQYF,TGCAGCGGAACTGTCGGATCCTACGAGCAGTACTTC
TRBJ1-4,few,.,TRBV27,CASSPEGRVPEKLFF,TGTGCCAGCAGTCCCGAGGGCCGGGTACCCGAAAAACTGTTTTTT
TRBJ2-7,few,.,TRBV29-1,CSVWRGYEQYF,TGCAGCGTCTGGAGGGGGTACGAGCAGTACTTC
TRBJ2-7,.,TRBD1,TRBV4-3,CASSREFYRGIYEQYF,TGCGCCAGCAGCCGAGAGTTCTACAGGGGGATCTACGAGCAGTACTTC
TRBJ2-7,.,.,TRBV11-2,CASSWVSGPYEQYF,TGTGCCAGCAGCTGGGTCTCAGGGCCCTACGAGCAGTACTTC
TRBJ2-3,.,TRBD2,TRBV19,CASSIGLAVTDTQYF,TGTGCCAGTAGTATAGGGCTAGCGGTTACAGATACGCAGTATTTT
TRBJ1-5,.,.,TRBV27,CASSFWGGGQPQHF,TGTGCCAGCAGTTTCTGGGGAGGCGGTCAGCCCCAGCATTTT
TRBJ2-3,.,.,TRBV27,CASSFKPGLEPDTQYF,TGTGCCAGCAGTTTCAAACCGGGACTGGAGCCAGATACGCAGTATTTT
TRBJ1-5,.,.,TRBV5-4,CASSSDSNSNQPQHF,TGTGCCAGCAGCTCCGACAGTAATAGCAATCAGCCCCAGCATTTT
TRBJ2-7,.,TRBD1,TRBV6-2/TRBV6-3,CASSYYEGGFHYEQYF,TGTGCCAGCAGTTACTACGAAGGGGGCTTCCACTACGAGCAGTACTTC
TRBJ2-3,.,.,TRBV19,CASSARLAHTDTQYF,TGTGCCAGTAGTGCGAGACTGGCCCACACAGATACGCAGTATTTT
TRBJ2-7,.,.,TRBV7-6,CASSELRGKYEQYF,TGTGCCAGCAGCGAACTGAGAGGAAAATACGAGCAGTACTTC
TRBJ1-1,.,.,TRBV27,CASRISRGATEAFF,TGTGCCAGCAGAATAAGCAGGGGAGCCACTGAAGCTTTCTTT
TRBJ2-7,.,TRBD2,TRBV2,CASSEEGGSGNYEQYF,TGTGCCAGCAGTGAAGAGGGAGGGTCCGGGAACTACGAGCAGTACTTC
TRBJ2-6,.,.,TRBV3-1,CASNQGYRLSSGANVLTF,TGTGCCAGCAACCAAGGTTATCGTTTGAGCTCTGGGGCCAACGTCCTGACTTTC
TRBJ1-1,.,TRBD1,TRBV12-3/TRBV12-4,CASIDRGLSTEAFF,TGTGCCAGCATTGACAGGGGGCTGAGCACTGAAGCTTTCTTT
TRBJ2-1,.,TRBD2,TRBV7-8,CASILRRASGRAYNEQFF,TGTGCCAGCATCTTAAGAAGGGCTAGCGGGAGGGCCTACAATGAGCAGTTCTTC
TRBJ2-6,.,TRBD1,TRBV11-2,CASSQGTVLSGANVLTF,TGTGCCAGCAGCCAAGGGACAGTCCTCTCTGGGGCCAACGTCCTGACTTTC
TRBJ1-1,.,.,TRBV7-8,CASSLGLVINTEAFF,TGTGCCAGCAGCTTAGGGCTTGTCATTAACACTGAAGCTTTCTTT
TRBJ2-2,.,TRBD1,TRBV30,CAWCTGVGTGELFF,TGTGCCTGGTGTACAGGGGTAGGCACCGGGGAGCTGTTTTTT
TRBJ2-1,.,.,TRBV20-1,CSAIFDRTSLYNEQFF,TGCAGTGCTATTTTTGACAGGACCTCCCTCTACAATGAGCAGTTCTTC
TRBJ1-4,.,.,TRBV13,CASSLGLGRVHDEKLFF,TGTGCCAGCAGCTTAGGATTAGGTCGGGTACATGATGAAAAACTGTTTTTT
TRBJ2-5,.,TRBD2,TRBV2,CASSDGLAGGHQETQYF,TGTGCCAGCAGTGACGGACTAGCGGGGGGACACCAAGAGACCCAGTACTTC
TRBJ2-7,once,TRBD2,TRBV5-4,CASSFSSGSYEQYF,TGTGCCAGCAGCTTTTCTAGCGGGAGTTACGAGCAGTACTTC
TRBJ2-2,.,.,TRBV7-9,CAEDRFITNTGELFF,TGTGCCGAGGACCGTTTTATTACGAACACCGGGGAGCTGTTTTTT
TRBJ2-7,once,TRBD1,TRBV3-1,CASSQPGQDLDEQYF,TGTGCCAGCAGCCAACCGGGACAGGACCTCGACGAGCAGTACTTC
TRBJ1-1,.,.,TRBV27,CASSSLTGNTEAFF,TGTGCCAGCAGTTCCCTGACAGGAAACACTGAAGCTTTCTTT
TRBJ1-1,.,.,TRBV19,CASSIVTGRTEAFF,TGTGCCAGTAGTATAGTTACAGGGCGCACTGAAGCTTTCTTT
TRBJ2-5,few,.,TRBV30,CAWSVLGGQETQYF,TGTGCCTGGAGTGTACTTGGGGGCCAAGAGACCCAGTACTTC
TRBJ2-7,few,TRBD2,TRBV29-1,CSVLAGEGYEQYF,TGCAGCGTTTTAGCGGGAGAAGGTTACGAGCAGTACTTC
TRBJ2-7,.,TRBD1,TRBV12-3/TRBV12-4,CASSLENRDRGIYEQYF,TGTGCCAGCAGTTTAGAAAACCGGGACAGGGGGATATACGAGCAGTACTTC
TRBJ2-7,few,.,TRBV6-2/TRBV6-3,CASYGPSDSYEQYF,TGTGCCAGCTATGGGCCTAGCGACTCCTACGAGCAGTACTTC